The rows below give T cell receptor beta chains drawn from one sample of a study of memory CD4+ T cells and cytomegalovirus serostatus. The method was immunoSEQ multiplex PCR; TCRdb's version includes in-frame clones alone and lacks a portion of them. The table includes about 56,000 clones, roughly 77% detected once. Material: memory CD4+ T cells from blood. These receptors were taken from an adult in good health and CMV-seropositive. The CDR3 runs from the conserved cysteine through the conserved F or W. D genes are given only for firm matches. Some rows have no size entry. The others give once, few or many, or a class for an expanded clone.

J gene: TRBJ2-1
CDR3 length: 17
clone size: .
V gene: TRBV4-2
D gene: TRBD1
CDR3 DNA: TGTGCCAGCAGCCAAGAGAGGGGGACAGCCTTTTACAATGAGCAGTTCTTC
CDR3 protein: CASSQERGTAFYNEQFF

J gene: TRBJ1-2
CDR3 length: 16
clone size: .
V gene: TRBV9
D gene: TRBD1
CDR3 DNA: TGTGCCAGCAGCGTAGCGGCACAGGGGCGCCCGGATGGCTACACCTTC
CDR3 protein: CASSVAAQGRPDGYTF

J gene: TRBJ2-3
CDR3 length: 16
clone size: .
V gene: TRBV4-3
D gene: .
CDR3 DNA: TGCGCCAGCAGCCCTTCATCCGGGAGTCTTAGTACTACGCAGTATTTT
CDR3 protein: CASSPSSGSLSTTQYF

J gene: TRBJ1-2
CDR3 length: 16
clone size: .
V gene: TRBV5-4
D gene: .
CDR3 DNA: TGTGCCAGCAGCTTGGATTCCCGTGATGCTGGCTATGGCTACACCTTC
CDR3 protein: CASSLDSRDAGYGYTF

J gene: TRBJ2-2
CDR3 length: 15
clone size: .
V gene: TRBV5-1
D gene: .
CDR3 DNA: TGCGCCAGCAGCTTGAACGGACAGAACACCGGGGAGCTGTTTTTT
CDR3 protein: CASSLNGQNTGELFF

J gene: TRBJ1-2
CDR3 length: 13
clone size: .
V gene: TRBV30
D gene: .
CDR3 DNA: TGTGCCTGGAGCCCGACAGCTACCTATGGCTACACCTTC
CDR3 protein: CAWSPTATYGYTF

J gene: TRBJ2-5
CDR3 length: 14
clone size: .
V gene: TRBV28
D gene: TRBD1
CDR3 DNA: TGTGCCAGCAGGCCAGACAGGGGGGAAGGGACCCAGTACTTC
CDR3 protein: CASRPDRGEGTQYF

J gene: TRBJ1-2
CDR3 length: 16
clone size: few
V gene: TRBV19
D gene: .
CDR3 DNA: TGTGCCAGTAGTATAGAGTCTTCCGTGGTGGGGTATGGCTACACCTTC
CDR3 protein: CASSIESSVVGYGYTF

J gene: TRBJ1-4
CDR3 length: 13
clone size: once
V gene: TRBV28
D gene: .
CDR3 DNA: TGTGCCAGCAGTTACTTGGGGGCTGAAAAACTGTTTTTT
CDR3 protein: CASSYLGAEKLFF

J gene: TRBJ2-2
CDR3 length: 11
clone size: few
V gene: TRBV30
D gene: .
CDR3 DNA: TGTGCCTGGAGTGTACGGGAGGAGCTGTTTTTT
CDR3 protein: CAWSVREELFF

J gene: TRBJ1-1
CDR3 length: 13
clone size: .
V gene: TRBV10-3
D gene: .
CDR3 DNA: TGTGCCATCAGTCAGGGGCTGAACACTGAAGCTTTCTTT
CDR3 protein: CAISQGLNTEAFF

J gene: TRBJ2-3
CDR3 length: 14
clone size: .
V gene: TRBV30
D gene: .
CDR3 DNA: TGTGCCTGGAGTAATGGCCTCGGTCAAGATACGCAGTATTTT
CDR3 protein: CAWSNGLGQDTQYF

J gene: TRBJ2-5
CDR3 length: 13
clone size: .
V gene: TRBV19
D gene: .
CDR3 DNA: TGTGCCAGTAGTCGGGAGCTCGTCGAGACCCAGTACTTC
CDR3 protein: CASSRELVETQYF

J gene: TRBJ2-7
CDR3 length: 17
clone size: .
V gene: TRBV18
D gene: TRBD2
CDR3 DNA: TGTGCCAGCTCACCGGCACAAGGGACTAGCGGGGCAGGGGAGCAGTACTTC
CDR3 protein: CASSPAQGTSGAGEQYF

J gene: TRBJ2-1
CDR3 length: 14
clone size: .
V gene: TRBV7-7
D gene: TRBD2
CDR3 DNA: TGTGCCAGCAGCCCGGGACTAGCGTACAATGAGCAGTTCTTC
CDR3 protein: CASSPGLAYNEQFF

J gene: TRBJ2-3
CDR3 length: 12
clone size: .
V gene: TRBV13
D gene: .
CDR3 DNA: TGTGCCAGCAGTCCGGGCCCGGATACGCAGTATTTT
CDR3 protein: CASSPGPDTQYF

J gene: TRBJ2-5
CDR3 length: 16
clone size: .
V gene: TRBV11-2
D gene: TRBD2
CDR3 DNA: TGTGCCAGCAGCGGTGCCAGGTGGACTAGCGGGAGTGGAAAGTACTTC
CDR3 protein: CASSGARWTSGSGKYF

J gene: TRBJ2-2
CDR3 length: 18
clone size: .
V gene: TRBV11-2
D gene: TRBD1
CDR3 DNA: TGTGCCAGCACCGAAGGAAACAGGGGCTGGGTCAACACCGGGGAGCTGTTTTTT
CDR3 protein: CASTEGNRGWVNTGELFF

J gene: TRBJ2-6
CDR3 length: 16
clone size: .
V gene: TRBV5-6
D gene: TRBD1
CDR3 DNA: TGTGCCAGCAGCTTGGATCCGGGACAGGGAGCCAACGTCCTGACTTTC
CDR3 protein: CASSLDPGQGANVLTF

J gene: TRBJ1-1
CDR3 length: 14
clone size: .
V gene: TRBV5-1
D gene: .
CDR3 DNA: TGCGCCAGCAGCTCGGGGGACGGGAACACTGAAGCTTTCTTT
CDR3 protein: CASSSGDGNTEAFF

J gene: TRBJ2-3
CDR3 length: 16
clone size: .
V gene: TRBV6-5
D gene: TRBD2
CDR3 DNA: TGTGCCAGCAGTTTACTCGGGGCGGGAGAAGGGGATACGCAGTATTTT
CDR3 protein: CASSLLGAGEGDTQYF

J gene: TRBJ2-2
CDR3 length: 14
clone size: few
V gene: TRBV2
D gene: .
CDR3 DNA: TGTGCCAGCAGACGACTTCAAAACACCGGGGAGCTGTTTTTT
CDR3 protein: CASRRLQNTGELFF

J gene: TRBJ1-5
CDR3 length: 17
clone size: few
V gene: TRBV6-1
D gene: .
CDR3 DNA: TGTGCCAGCAGTGAACTTAGAGGGAAAGGAGGCGAACAGCCCCAGCATTTT
CDR3 protein: CASSELRGKGGEQPQHF